Listed here is a single TCR beta chain. The data were taken from a study of blood T cell repertoires in COVID-19. At the level of the study: Donors in the United States, Italy and Spain gave samples during acute or convalescent COVID-19. Sources were T cells, B-cell-depleted T cells, or PBMCs; the material itself was cDNA or gDNA.

Using immunoSEQ multiplex PCR, the repertoire was profiled, and TCRdb retains in-frame clones only, with some absent. The sample has 15,000 to 20,000 clones, less than 90% seen once. Those enrolled in Seattle joined during active infection and were followed longitudinally afterward. The source material was peripheral blood. The origin of this receptor is an elderly woman with COVID-19, enrolled during active disease.

CDR3: CAISRRDSANYGYTF. CDR3 DNA sequence: TGTGCCATCAGCCGACGGGACAGCGCTAACTATGGCTACACCTTC. The chain joins TRBV10-3 to TRBJ1-2; the match to TRBD1 covers 7 bases. Germline CDR1 and CDR2: ENHRY and SYGVKD. The V segment lost 6 bases and the J segment 0 bases; nucleotides outside the gene matches: 7. This CDR3 comprises 15 residues.